This T cell receptor beta chain is from a study of T cell responses to AZD1222 COVID-19 vaccine. Study background: Second doses at about 4 or about 12 weeks were pooled. Study observations and caveats: Along spike, vaccine-associated CD4 TCRs were found throughout, with dominance at 160-218 and 743-854.

With regard to this clone: Its antigen remains unidentified.

TCRdb keeps only in-frame clones here, not all; method: immunoSEQ multiplex PCR. The table records about 150,000 clones, 90% of them present only once. The trim removed 0 bases at V and 9 bases at J, leaving 9 bases unmatched. Germline CDR1 SQVTM, CDR2 ANQGSEA. This CDR3 spans 17 amino acids. The material sequenced was peripheral blood, taken on day 0 of AZD1222 vaccination. This chain joins TRBV29-1 and TRBJ2-1; 15 positions match TRBD2. The sequence came from an adult in good health. CDR3 protein: CSVEDSGTSGRFGEQFF. Here the CDR3 DNA reads TGCAGCGTTGAAGATAGCGGGACTAGCGGGAGGTTCGGTGAGCAGTTCTTC.